The source of this TCR beta chain is a study of neurological immune-mediated disorders. Study-wide results and limits: The multiple sclerosis repertoire cluster was not associated with any clinical or MRI feature. When the repertoires were sorted by phylogenetic grouping, those of 18 of 34 multiple sclerosis patients ended up in one related-CDR3 cluster, a possible signature.

Trimming at V came to 1 base and at J to 5 bases, leaving 7 bases not matched to a gene. The CDR3 sequence is 15 residues long. Per germline, CDR1 MGHRA and CDR2 YSYEKL. TCRdb independently ran MiXCR on the 5' RACE reads; one entry per CDR3 protein. The table includes about 65,000 distinct CDR3 sequences, over 4% detected once. About this clonotype: Its antigen remains unidentified.

The sample taken for sequencing was PBMCs. The sequence came from a man between 45 and 60 years old with multiple sclerosis. The chain joins TRBV4-1 to TRBJ2-5; TRBD1 matches at 7 bases. CDR3 sequence reads: CASSQGEGGLETQYF. The CDR3 DNA is TGCGCCAGCAGCCAAGGTGAAGGGGGCTTGGAGACCCAGTACTTC.